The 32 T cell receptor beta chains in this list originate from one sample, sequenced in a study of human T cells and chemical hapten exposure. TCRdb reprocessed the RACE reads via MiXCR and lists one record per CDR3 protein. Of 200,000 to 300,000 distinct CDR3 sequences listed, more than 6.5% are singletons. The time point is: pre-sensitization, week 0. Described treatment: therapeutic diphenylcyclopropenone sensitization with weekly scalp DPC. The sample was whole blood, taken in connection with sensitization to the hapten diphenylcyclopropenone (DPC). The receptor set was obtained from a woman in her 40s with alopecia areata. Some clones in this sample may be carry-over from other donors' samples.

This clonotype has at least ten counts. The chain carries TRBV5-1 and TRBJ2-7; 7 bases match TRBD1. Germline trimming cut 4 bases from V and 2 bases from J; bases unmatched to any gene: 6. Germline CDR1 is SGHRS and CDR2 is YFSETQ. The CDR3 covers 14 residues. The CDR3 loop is CASSLTGQTYEQYF. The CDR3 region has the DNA TGCGCCAGCAGCCTGACGGGACAGACCTACGAGCAGTACTTC.

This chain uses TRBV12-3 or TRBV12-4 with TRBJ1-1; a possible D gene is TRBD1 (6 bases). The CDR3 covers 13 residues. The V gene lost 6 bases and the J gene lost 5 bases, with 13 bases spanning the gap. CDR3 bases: TGTGCCAGCAGCCGGGGGGCATGGACTGAAGCTTTCTTT. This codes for CASSRGAWTEAFF.

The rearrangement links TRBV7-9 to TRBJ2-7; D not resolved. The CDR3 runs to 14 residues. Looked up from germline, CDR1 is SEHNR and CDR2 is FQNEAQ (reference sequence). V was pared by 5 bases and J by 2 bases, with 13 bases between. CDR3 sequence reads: CASSTSPAPYEQYF. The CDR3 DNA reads TGTGCCAGCAGCACCTCCCCAGCCCCCTACGAGCAGTACTTC.

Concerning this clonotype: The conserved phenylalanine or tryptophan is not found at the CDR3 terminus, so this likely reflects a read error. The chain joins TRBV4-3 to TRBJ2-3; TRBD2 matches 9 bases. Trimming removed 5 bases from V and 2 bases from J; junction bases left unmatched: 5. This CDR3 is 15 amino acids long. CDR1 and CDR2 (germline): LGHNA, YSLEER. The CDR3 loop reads CASSKIAGVTDTQYL. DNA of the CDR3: TGCGCCAGCAGCAAAATAGCGGGGGTCACAGATACGCAGTATCTT.

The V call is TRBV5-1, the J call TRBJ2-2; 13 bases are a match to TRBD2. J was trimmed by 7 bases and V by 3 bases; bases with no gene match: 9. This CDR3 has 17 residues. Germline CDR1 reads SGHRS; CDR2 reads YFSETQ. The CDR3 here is CASSSGLAGEEGGELFF. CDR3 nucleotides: TGCGCCAGCAGCTCCGGACTAGCGGGAGAGGAAGGCGGGGAGCTGTTTTTT.

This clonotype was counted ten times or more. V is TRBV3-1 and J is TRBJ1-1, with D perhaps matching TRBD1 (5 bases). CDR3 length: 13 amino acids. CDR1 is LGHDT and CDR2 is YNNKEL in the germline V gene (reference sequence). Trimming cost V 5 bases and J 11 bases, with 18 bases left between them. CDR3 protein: CASSWKGSDPAFF. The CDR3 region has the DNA TGTGCCAGCAGCTGGAAGGGGTCGGACCCGGCTTTCTTT. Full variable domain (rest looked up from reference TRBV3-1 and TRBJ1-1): DTAVSQTPKYLVTQMGNDKSIKCEQNLGHDTMYWYKQDSKKFLKIMFSYNNKELIINETVPNRFSPKSPDKAHLNLHINSLELGDSAVYFCASSWKGSDPAFFGQGTRLTVV.

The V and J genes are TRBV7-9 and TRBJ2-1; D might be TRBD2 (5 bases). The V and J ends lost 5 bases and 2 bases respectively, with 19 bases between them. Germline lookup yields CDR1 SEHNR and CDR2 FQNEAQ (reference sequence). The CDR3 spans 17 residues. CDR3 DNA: TGTGCCAGCAGCCGGCGACAAGCGGCAGGACCCTACAATGAGCAGTTCTTC. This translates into CASSRRQAAGPYNEQFF.

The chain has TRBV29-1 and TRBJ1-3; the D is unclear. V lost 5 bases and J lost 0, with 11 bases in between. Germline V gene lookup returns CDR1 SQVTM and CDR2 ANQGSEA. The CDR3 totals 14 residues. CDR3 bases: TGCAGCGTTAACGACCAAACCTCTGGAAACACCATATATTTT. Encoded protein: CSVNDQTSGNTIYF.

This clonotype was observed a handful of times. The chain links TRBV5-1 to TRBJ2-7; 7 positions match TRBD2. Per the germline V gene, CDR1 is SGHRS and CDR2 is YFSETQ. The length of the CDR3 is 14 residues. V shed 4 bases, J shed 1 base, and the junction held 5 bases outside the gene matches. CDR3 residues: CASSSRAGSYEQYF. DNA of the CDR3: TGCGCCAGCAGCAGTAGAGCGGGATCCTACGAGCAGTACTTC.

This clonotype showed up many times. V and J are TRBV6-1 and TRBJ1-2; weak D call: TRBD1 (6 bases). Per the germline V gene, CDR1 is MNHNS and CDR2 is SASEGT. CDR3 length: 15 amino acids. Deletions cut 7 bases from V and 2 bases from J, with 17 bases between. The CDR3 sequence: CASTRSGVLNYGYTF. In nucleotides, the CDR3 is TGTGCCAGCACCCGTTCAGGGGTCCTCAACTATGGCTACACCTTC.

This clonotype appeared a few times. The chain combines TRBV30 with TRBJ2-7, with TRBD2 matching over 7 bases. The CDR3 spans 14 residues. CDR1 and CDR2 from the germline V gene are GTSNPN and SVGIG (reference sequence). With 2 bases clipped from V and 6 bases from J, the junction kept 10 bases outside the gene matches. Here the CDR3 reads CAWSRREGLVEQYF. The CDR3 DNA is TGTGCCTGGAGTAGGAGGGAGGGCCTCGTCGAGCAGTACTTC.

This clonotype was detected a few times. The chain's CDR3 is CASSPDRRRYGYTF. CDR3 bases: TGTGCCAGCAGCCCCGACAGGAGGAGGTATGGCTACACCTTC. The chain uses TRBV28 and TRBJ1-2; maybe TRBD1 (6 bases). This CDR3 is built from 14 residues. Germline CDR1 reads MDHEN; CDR2 reads SYDVKM. Trimming removed 6 bases at V and 5 bases at J, with 16 bases between.

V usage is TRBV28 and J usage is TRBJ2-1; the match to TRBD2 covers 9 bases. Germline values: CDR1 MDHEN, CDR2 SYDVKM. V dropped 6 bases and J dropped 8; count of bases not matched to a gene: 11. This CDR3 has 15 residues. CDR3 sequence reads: CASRLLAGSGDEQFF. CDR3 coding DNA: TGTGCCAGCAGACTACTAGCGGGTTCGGGAGATGAGCAGTTCTTC.

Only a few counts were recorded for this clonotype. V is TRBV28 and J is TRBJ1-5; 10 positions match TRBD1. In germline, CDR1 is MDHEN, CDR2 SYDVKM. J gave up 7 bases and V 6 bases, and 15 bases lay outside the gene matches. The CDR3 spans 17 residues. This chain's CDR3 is CASSLLFSGTGAQPQHF. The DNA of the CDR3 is TGTGCCAGCAGCTTGCTCTTTTCCGGGACAGGGGCCCAGCCCCAGCATTTT.

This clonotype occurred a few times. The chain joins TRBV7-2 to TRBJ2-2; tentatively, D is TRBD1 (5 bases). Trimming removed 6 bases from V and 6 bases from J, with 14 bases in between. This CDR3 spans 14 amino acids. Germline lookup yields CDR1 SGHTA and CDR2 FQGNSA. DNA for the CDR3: TGTGCCAGCAGGCGGACATCGGTGGCCGGGGAGCTGTTTTTT. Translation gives CASRRTSVAGELFF.

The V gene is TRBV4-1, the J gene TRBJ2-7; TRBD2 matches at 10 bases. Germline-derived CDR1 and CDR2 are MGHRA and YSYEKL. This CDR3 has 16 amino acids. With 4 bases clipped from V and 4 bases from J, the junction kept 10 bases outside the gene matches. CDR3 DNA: TGCGCCAGCAGCCCGACTAGCGGGCGAGGCTATTACGAGCAGTACTTC. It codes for CASSPTSGRGYYEQYF.

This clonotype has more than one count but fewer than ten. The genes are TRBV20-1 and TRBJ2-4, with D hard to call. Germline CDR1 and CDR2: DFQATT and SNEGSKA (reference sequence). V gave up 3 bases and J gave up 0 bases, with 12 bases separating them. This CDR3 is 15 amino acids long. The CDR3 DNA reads TGCAGTGCTAGTGAAAATGCGGTAGCCAAAAACATTCAGTACTTC. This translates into CSASENAVAKNIQYF.

As DNA, the CDR3 is TGTGCCAGCAGTTGGGGACAGGGACGAAGCAATCAGCCCCAGCATTTT. It codes for CASSWGQGRSNQPQHF. The chain links TRBV7-2 to TRBJ1-5; 9 nucleotides match TRBD1. The V and J ends lost 6 bases and 1 base, in that order; junction bases with no gene match: 7. This CDR3 is 16 amino acids long. Germline loops: CDR1 SGHTA, CDR2 FQGNSA.

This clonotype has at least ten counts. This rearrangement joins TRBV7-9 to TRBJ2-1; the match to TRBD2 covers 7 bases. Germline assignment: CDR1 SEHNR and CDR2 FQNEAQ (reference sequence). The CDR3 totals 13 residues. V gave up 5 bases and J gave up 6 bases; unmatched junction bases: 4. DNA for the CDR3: TGTGCCAGCAGCCTGGGGGGGATCAATGAGCAGTTCTTC. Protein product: CASSLGGINEQFF.

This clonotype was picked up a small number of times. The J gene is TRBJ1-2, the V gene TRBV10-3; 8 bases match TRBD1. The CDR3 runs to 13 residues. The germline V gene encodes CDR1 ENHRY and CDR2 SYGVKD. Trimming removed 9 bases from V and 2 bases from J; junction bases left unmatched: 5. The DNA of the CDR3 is TGTGCCATACTTGGACAGGGCAACTATGGCTACACCTTC. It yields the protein CAILGQGNYGYTF.

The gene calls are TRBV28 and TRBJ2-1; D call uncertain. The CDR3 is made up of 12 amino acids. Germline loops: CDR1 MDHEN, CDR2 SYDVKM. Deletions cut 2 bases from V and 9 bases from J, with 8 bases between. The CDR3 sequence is CASSLTGFEQFF. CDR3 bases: TGTGCCAGCAGTTTAACTGGTTTTGAGCAGTTCTTC.

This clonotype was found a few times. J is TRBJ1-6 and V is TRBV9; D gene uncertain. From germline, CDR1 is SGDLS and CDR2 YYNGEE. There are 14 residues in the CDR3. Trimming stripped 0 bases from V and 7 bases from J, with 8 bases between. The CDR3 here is CASSVAGDNSPLHF. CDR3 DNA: TGTGCCAGCAGCGTAGCAGGCGACAATTCACCCCTCCACTTT. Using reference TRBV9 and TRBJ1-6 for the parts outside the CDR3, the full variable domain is DSGVTQTPKHLITATGQRVTLRCSPRSGDLSVYWYQQSLDQGLQFLIQYYNGEERAKGNILERFSAQQFPDLHSELNLSSLELGDSALYFCASSVAGDNSPLHFGNGTRLTVT.

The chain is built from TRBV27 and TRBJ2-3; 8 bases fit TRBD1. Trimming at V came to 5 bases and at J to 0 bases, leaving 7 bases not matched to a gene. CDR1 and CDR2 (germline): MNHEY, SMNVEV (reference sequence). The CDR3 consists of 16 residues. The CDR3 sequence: CASSTGQGSSTDTQYF. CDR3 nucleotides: TGTGCCAGCAGTACCGGACAGGGCTCTAGCACAGATACGCAGTATTTT.

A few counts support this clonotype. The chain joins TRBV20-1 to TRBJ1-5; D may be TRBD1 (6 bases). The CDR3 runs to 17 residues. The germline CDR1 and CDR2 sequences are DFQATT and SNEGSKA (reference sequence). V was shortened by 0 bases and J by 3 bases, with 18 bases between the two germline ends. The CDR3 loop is CSARDYRESTYNQPQHF. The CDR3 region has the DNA TGCAGTGCTAGAGATTACAGGGAGTCCACCTACAATCAGCCCCAGCATTTT.

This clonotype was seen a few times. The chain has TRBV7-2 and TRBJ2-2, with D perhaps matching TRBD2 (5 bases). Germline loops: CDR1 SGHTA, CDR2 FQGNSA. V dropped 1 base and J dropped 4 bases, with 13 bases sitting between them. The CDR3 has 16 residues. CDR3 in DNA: TGTGCCAGCAGCTTAGTTTCGGGGAGACTCACCGGGGAGCTGTTTTTT. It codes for CASSLVSGRLTGELFF.

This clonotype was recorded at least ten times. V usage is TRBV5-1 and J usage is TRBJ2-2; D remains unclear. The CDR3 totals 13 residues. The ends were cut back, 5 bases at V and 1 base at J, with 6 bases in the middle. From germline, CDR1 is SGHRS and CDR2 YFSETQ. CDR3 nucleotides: TGCGCCAGCAGGGACGGGAACACCGGGGAGCTGTTTTTT. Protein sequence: CASRDGNTGELFF.

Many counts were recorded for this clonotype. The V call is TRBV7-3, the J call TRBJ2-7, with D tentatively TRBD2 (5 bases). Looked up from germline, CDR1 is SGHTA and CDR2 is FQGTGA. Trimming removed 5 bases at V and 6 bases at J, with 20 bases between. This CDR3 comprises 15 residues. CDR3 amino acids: CASSPGSGSGFEQYF. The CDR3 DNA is TGTGCCAGCAGCCCCGGCTCGGGGTCGGGTTTCGAGCAGTACTTC.

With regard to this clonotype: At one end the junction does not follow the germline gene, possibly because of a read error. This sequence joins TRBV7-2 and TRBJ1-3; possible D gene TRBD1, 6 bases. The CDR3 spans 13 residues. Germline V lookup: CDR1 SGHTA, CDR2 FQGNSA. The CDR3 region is CASSETGPNTISF. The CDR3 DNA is TGTGCCAGCAGCGAGACAGGTCCGAACACCATATCTTTT.

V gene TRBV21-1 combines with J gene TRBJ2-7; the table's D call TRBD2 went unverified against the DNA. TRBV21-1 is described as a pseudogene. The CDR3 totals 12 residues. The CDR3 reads CASTSGPYEQYF. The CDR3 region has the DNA TGTGCCAGCACCTCGGGCCCCTACGAGCAGTACTTC.

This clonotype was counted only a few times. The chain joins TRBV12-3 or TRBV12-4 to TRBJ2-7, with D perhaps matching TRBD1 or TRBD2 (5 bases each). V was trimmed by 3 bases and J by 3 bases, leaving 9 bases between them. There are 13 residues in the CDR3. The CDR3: CASSFGTDYEQYF. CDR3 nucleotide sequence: TGTGCCAGCAGTTTCGGGACGGACTACGAGCAGTACTTC.

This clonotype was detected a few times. CDR3 DNA sequence: TGTGCCAGCAGTTTCGGGACAGGAAGTAGGAACACCGGGGAGCTGTTTTTT. Translation: CASSFGTGSRNTGELFF. The chain recombines TRBV27 with TRBJ2-2; 8 nucleotides agree with TRBD1. This CDR3 has 17 residues. The J segment lost 1 base and the V segment lost 3 bases, leaving 7 bases of the junction unmatched. The germline V gene encodes CDR1 MNHEY and CDR2 SMNVEV (reference sequence).

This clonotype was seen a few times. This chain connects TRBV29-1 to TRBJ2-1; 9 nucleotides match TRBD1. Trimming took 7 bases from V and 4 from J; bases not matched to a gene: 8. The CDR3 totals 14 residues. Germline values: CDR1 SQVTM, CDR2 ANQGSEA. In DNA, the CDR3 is TGCAGCGCCGAAGACAGGGGGACTTACAATGAGCAGTTCTTC. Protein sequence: CSAEDRGTYNEQFF.